A single sample gave rise to the 18 T cell receptor beta chains below, sequenced in a study of blood T cell repertoires in COVID-19. Sequencing was performed with immunoSEQ multiplex PCR; in TCRdb, only in-frame clones are kept and a portion is missing. The top ten clones hold 3% to 3.5% of a sample with 95,000 to 120,000 clones, 70% to 90% of them seen once. The sample was peripheral blood. These TCRs come from a man aged 35 to 55 with acute or convalescent COVID-19.

The chain has TRBV7-2 and TRBJ2-2; D gene unclear. The V and J ends lost 5 bases and 2 bases respectively, with 12 bases between them. Germline loops: CDR1 SGHTA, CDR2 FQGNSA. This CDR3 contains 15 residues. The CDR3 loop reads CASSSQIHNTGELFF. The CDR3 DNA sequence: TGTGCCAGCAGCAGTCAGATTCACAACACCGGGGAGCTGTTTTTT.

In its sample, this clone was seen once. The J gene is TRBJ2-5, the V gene TRBV7-9, with 7 bases matching TRBD1. Germline V lookup: CDR1 SEHNR, CDR2 FQNEAQ (reference sequence). The ends lost 5 bases at V and 7 bases at J; junction bases unmatched: 16. CDR3 length: 16 residues. The CDR3 spells CASSGQALGRWGTQYF. The CDR3 nucleotides read TGTGCCAGCAGCGGACAGGCCTTGGGCAGATGGGGGACCCAGTACTTC. The whole variable domain, remainder taken from reference TRBV7-9 and TRBJ2-5, is DTGVSQNPRHKITKRGQNVTFRCDPISEHNRLYWYRQTLGQGPEFLTYFQNEAQLEKSRLLSDRFSAERPKGSFSTLEIQRTEQGDSAMYLCASSGQALGRWGTQYFGPGTRLLVL.

The table lists this clone with a count of one. The genes are TRBV2 and TRBJ2-7; TRBD1 agrees at 8 bases. The CDR3 has 15 amino acids. CDR1 is SNHLY, CDR2 FYNNEI, per germline. V lost 6 bases, J lost 5 bases, and 12 bases stayed unmatched. CDR3: CASRARTGTADEQYF. CDR3 DNA sequence: TGTGCCAGCAGAGCCAGGACAGGGACGGCAGACGAGCAGTACTTC. The whole variable domain, filled in from reference TRBV2 and TRBJ2-7, reads EPEVTQTPSHQVTQMGQEVILRCVPISNHLYFYWYRQILGQKVEFLVSFYNNEISEKSEIFDDQFSVERPDGSNFTLKIRSTKLEDSAMYFCASRARTGTADEQYFGPGTRLTVT.

This chain links TRBV5-5 with TRBJ2-7, with 9 bases identical to TRBD1. The germline V gene has CDR1 SGHKS and CDR2 YYEKEE (reference sequence). The CDR3 spans 15 residues. Losses at the gene ends were 1 base for V and 0 bases for J; bases not matched to a gene: 2. The CDR3 loop is CASSLLGQGSYEQYF. CDR3 DNA: TGTGCCAGCAGCTTGCTGGGACAGGGCTCCTACGAGCAGTACTTC. The full variable domain, completed using reference TRBV5-5 and TRBJ2-7, is DAGVTQSPTHLIKTRGQQVTLRCSPISGHKSVSWYQQVLGQGPQFIFQYYEKEERGRGNFPDRFSARQFPNYSSELNVNALLLGDSALYLCASSLLGQGSYEQYFGPGTRLTVT.

This clone was recorded once. The V call is TRBV12-5, the J call TRBJ1-2; 12 nucleotides agree with TRBD1. Germline trimming cut 0 bases from V and 2 bases from J; bases unmatched to any gene: 7. Germline V CDR1 and CDR2: LGHNT, FRNRAP. The CDR3 has 18 residues. The CDR3 DNA reads as TGTGCTAGTGGTTTGGTACTCGGGACAGGGGGCAAGAACTATGGCTACACCTTC. It encodes CASGLVLGTGGKNYGYTF.

The V call is TRBV30, the J call TRBJ1-3; D not certain. Trimming pared 4 bases from V and 3 bases from J, leaving 7 bases between. The germline V gene has CDR1 GTSNPN and CDR2 SVGIG (reference sequence). This CDR3 is built from 12 residues. CDR3 protein: CAWNRVGNTIYF. The CDR3 region has the DNA TGTGCCTGGAACCGGGTTGGAAACACCATATATTTT.

This chain connects TRBV7-6 to TRBJ1-3, with D possibly being TRBD1 (5 bases). Per germline, CDR1 SGHVS and CDR2 FNYEAQ. This CDR3 spans 13 amino acids. The V and J ends lost 3 bases and 7 bases respectively, with 10 bases between them. The CDR3 reads CASSLSQGNTIYF. The CDR3 DNA reads TGTGCCAGCAGCTTGTCTCAGGGCAACACCATATATTTT.

This chain uses TRBV9 with TRBJ2-3, with 9 bases fitting TRBD2. The CDR3 covers 16 residues. From germline, CDR1 is SGDLS and CDR2 YYNGEE. Germline trimming cut 0 bases from V and 1 base from J; bases unmatched to any gene: 3. The CDR3 nucleotides are TGTGCCAGCAGCGTAGAACGGACTAGCGGCACAGATACGCAGTATTTT. Translating it yields CASSVERTSGTDTQYF.

The chain links TRBV7-8 to TRBJ2-1; no reliable D call. V lost 5 bases, J lost 5 bases, and 7 bases lay in between. This CDR3 is built from 12 residues. The germline V gene has CDR1 SGHVS and CDR2 FQNEAQ. Here the CDR3 reads CASSRTNNEQFF. The CDR3 DNA reads TGTGCCAGCAGCCGAACTAACAATGAGCAGTTCTTC.

The V gene is TRBV7-2, the J gene TRBJ2-7, with unresolved D. The germline gives CDR1 SGHTA, CDR2 FQGNSA. The CDR3 consists of 12 residues. Trimming cost V 5 bases and J 0 bases, with 5 bases left between them. This CDR3 reads CASSISSYEQYF. In DNA form, the CDR3 reads TGTGCCAGCAGCATTAGCTCCTACGAGCAGTACTTC.

The chain couples TRBV7-3 to TRBJ2-2, with TRBD1 as a possible D gene (6 bases). V was shortened by 3 bases and J by 6 bases, with 14 bases between the two germline ends. CDR1 and CDR2 (germline): SGHTA, FQGTGA. The CDR3 has 15 residues. The CDR3 here is CASSLQGSLAGELFF. The CDR3 nucleotides are TGTGCCAGCAGCTTGCAGGGGTCCTTGGCCGGGGAGCTGTTTTTT.

This chain uses TRBV7-9 with TRBJ2-1, with 7 bases matching TRBD1. Germline values: CDR1 SEHNR, CDR2 FQNEAQ (reference sequence). This CDR3 region has 15 residues. Trimming took 6 bases from V and 2 from J; bases not matched to a gene: 7. CDR3 coding DNA: TGTGCCAGCAGTCCTGACAGGGCGGCCTACAATGAGCAGTTCTTC. This encodes CASSPDRAAYNEQFF.

This chain joins TRBV7-2 and TRBJ1-5; D is unresolved. Germline V gives CDR1 SGHTA, CDR2 FQGNSA. This CDR3 is built from 14 residues. With 2 bases removed from V and 4 bases from J, the gap between germline ends came to 9 bases. CDR3 sequence: CASSLLTGNQPQHF. CDR3 coding DNA: TGTGCCAGCAGCTTATTGACCGGGAATCAGCCCCAGCATTTT.

The J gene is TRBJ1-6, the V gene TRBV4-3; no clear D. V was clipped by 0 bases and J by 2 bases, with 14 bases between them. The CDR3 spans 18 residues. Germline V gene data show CDR1 as LGHNA and CDR2 as YSLEER. CDR3 residues: CASSQEGAEVPYNSPLHF. In nucleotides, the CDR3 is TGCGCCAGCAGCCAAGAGGGAGCTGAGGTTCCCTATAATTCACCCCTCCACTTT.

V gene TRBV3-1 (or the pseudogene TRBV3-2) combines with J gene TRBJ2-1, with D possibly matching TRBD1 (6 bases). This CDR3 comprises 21 residues. V lost 0 bases to trimming and J lost 0 bases, with 24 bases between them. Germline values: CDR1 LGHDT, CDR2 YNNKEL (reference sequence). The CDR3 sequence is CASSQERTKSDDRSSYNEQFF. The CDR3 DNA reads TGTGCCAGCAGCCAAGAGAGGACCAAAAGTGACGACAGGAGCTCCTACAATGAGCAGTTCTTC.

This chain joins TRBV6-5 and TRBJ1-5; no clear D gene. Per germline, CDR1 MNHEY and CDR2 SVGAGI. This CDR3 is built from 15 residues. The V end was cut by 7 bases, the J end by 0 bases, with 13 bases between. Here the CDR3 reads CASTRSADSNQPQHF. CDR3 DNA sequence: TGTGCCAGCACCCGTTCCGCAGATAGCAATCAGCCCCAGCATTTT.

This clone was picked up one time. The CDR3 loop is CATSRLGQSEAFF. CDR3 nucleotides: TGTGCCACCAGCAGACTTGGACAGTCTGAAGCTTTCTTT. The chain uses TRBV15 and TRBJ1-1; D is possibly TRBD1 (6 bases). Per the germline V gene, CDR1 is LNHNV and CDR2 is YYDKDF (reference sequence). V lost 2 bases, J lost 6 bases, and 10 bases lay in between. This CDR3 spans 13 amino acids.

This chain joins TRBV7-3 and TRBJ2-2; TRBD1 aligns across 7 bases. Germline CDR1 and CDR2: SGHTA and FQGTGA. The CDR3 sequence is 15 residues long. Trimming removed 5 bases from V and 4 bases from J; junction bases left unmatched: 7. The DNA for the CDR3 is TGTGCCAGCAGCCCCAGACAGGGCGGCACCGGGGAGCTGTTTTTT. This encodes CASSPRQGGTGELFF.